This T cell receptor (beta chain) was documented in a study of CXCR3-negative and CXCR3-positive naive CD8 T cells. As for the study in general: Per library, roughly 1.6 +/- 0.3 million reads; 120 million to 150 million TRB reads overall.

As regards this clonotype: Its target is unknown.

Study results and limitations: Naive cells used TRBV-TRBJ genes in much the same way whether CXCR3-negative or CXCR3-positive; memory cells did not. The naive subsets expressed comparable surface CD5, and the authors inferred TCR strength from TRB CDR3 properties. Naive subsets were similarly diverse, while memory CD8+ repertoires were much less diverse. CXCR3-negative naive cells had less hydrophobic TRB CDR3s than did CXCR3-positive naive cells.

With UMI labels, 5' RACE was used to prepare the TRB cDNA libraries. TCRdb re-analyzed the 5' RACE reads; it lists each CDR3 protein once, without DNA. Its table records nearly 90,000 distinct CDR3 sequences. This receptor was taken from a human donor in good health. Some clones in this sample may be carry-over from other donors' samples. The source material was naive CXCR3+ CD8+ T cells from blood. The sample's subset: CD45RO-CCR7+CD27+CD95- naive CD8+ T cells expressing CXCR3 (TNR3+).

The CDR3 loop is CASSPPGLMTSGANVLTF. V usage is TRBV18 and J usage is TRBJ2-6. CDR3 length: 18 residues. In germline, CDR1 is KGHSH, CDR2 LQKENI.